A selection of T cell receptor beta chains follows, all from one sample in a study of regulatory T cells in long-lasting Graves disease. TCRdb used MiXCR to reprocess the multiplex PCR reads, holding one entry per CDR3 protein. Of hundreds of thousands of distinct CDR3 sequences in the sample, over 15% were seen once. The sample also formed part of further work on T cells in Graves' hyperthyroidism and ophthalmopathy.

The input for sequencing was peripheral blood mononuclear cells (PBMCs), taken at new diagnosis, from a patient treated with antithyroid drugs. The receptors here all came from a woman between 25 and 40 years old with Graves disease. Each CDR3 is given with its conserved first and last residue. A D gene is named only where the DNA matches it firmly. Size tells how often a clone was seen (once, few, many) or the class of an expanded clone, and some rows leave it out.

j_gene	v_gene	abundance	d_gene	CDR3nt	CDR3aa
TRBJ2-2	TRBV11-1	few	NA	TGTGCCAGCTCCGCCGGGACCTTGAACACCGGGGAGCTGTTTTTT	CASSAGTLNTGELFF
TRBJ1-1	TRBV7-9	many	NA	TGTGCCGGTCGGGCGCAGAACACTGAAGCTTTCTTT	CAGRAQNTEAFF
TRBJ2-3	TRBV28	many	TRBD2	TGTGCCAGCAGCCAACTAGCGGGAGGTTCAGATACGCAGTATTTT	CASSQLAGGSDTQYF
TRBJ2-2	TRBV12-3/TRBV12-4	NA	NA	TGTGCCAGCAGAATAGGAGGGGAAAGGGGGCCCGGGGAGCTGTTTTTT	CASRIGGERGPGELFF
TRBJ2-7	TRBV20-1	NA	NA	TGCAGTGCTAGGGGACATCAGGCCTACGAGCAGTACTTC	CSARGHQAYEQYF
TRBJ2-3	TRBV29-1	NA	NA	TGCAGCACCTCAACAGGGGACTACACAGATACGCAGTATTTT	CSTSTGDYTDTQYF
TRBJ1-5	TRBV28	many	NA	TGTGCCAGCACCTCGGGGACCTTCTCTCAGCCCCAGCATTTT	CASTSGTFSQPQHF
TRBJ2-5	TRBV2	many	TRBD2	TGTGCCAGCAGCCCTGGACTAGCGGGAGGGGGAGAGACCCAGTACTTC	CASSPGLAGGGETQYF
TRBJ1-2	TRBV27	NA	NA	TGTGCCAGCAGTTTCCACTCACAGGGTATGGATGGCTACACCTTC	CASSFHSQGMDGYTF
TRBJ2-2	TRBV19	NA	NA	TGTGCCAGTAGTATAGGGAGGGGTGCAATTTCCTCCAGTGCGTACACCGGGGAGCTGTTTTTT	CASSIGRGAISSSAYTGELFF
TRBJ2-3	TRBV28	many	NA	TGTGCCAGCAGTTTAGAAACGGGAGATTACACAGATACGCAGTATTTT	CASSLETGDYTDTQYF
TRBJ2-1	TRBV7-2	many	NA	TGTGCCAGCAGCTTACTCCCCCCGGGGAGCTCCTACAATGAGCAGTTCTTC	CASSLLPPGSSYNEQFF
TRBJ1-1	TRBV5-1	NA	TRBD1	TGCGCCAGCAGCTTGGGGCTGTTACAGGGGAAGACTGAAGCTTTCTTT	CASSLGLLQGKTEAFF
TRBJ1-1	TRBV29-1	many	NA	TGCAGCGTTGCAAAAGGCATGAACACTGAAGCTTTCTTT	CSVAKGMNTEAFF
TRBJ2-1	TRBV10-3	NA	TRBD2	TGTGCCATCAGGAGCGGGAGGACTGAGCAGTTCTTC	CAIRSGRTEQFF
TRBJ2-7	TRBV30	many	TRBD1	TGCGCTACACAGGGGGGATACTACGAGCAGTACTTC	CATQGGYYEQYF
TRBJ2-7	TRBV3-1	many	NA	TGTGCCAGCAGCCCCTTATCTTCCGGACAGCCCTACGAGCAGTACTTC	CASSPLSSGQPYEQYF
TRBJ2-1	TRBV20-1	NA	TRBD2	TGCAGTGCCGTTGAGACTAGCGGTAACAATGAGCAGTTCTTC	CSAVETSGNNEQFF
TRBJ1-4	TRBV15	many	NA	TGTGCCACCAGCAGAGATAGGATAAGAGGAAAACTGTTTTTT	CATSRDRIRGKLFF
TRBJ2-3	TRBV6-1	few	NA	TGTGCCAGCAGTGAAGTCAAGGGTAGCACAGATACGCAGTATTTT	CASSEVKGSTDTQYF
TRBJ2-5	TRBV10-3	many	NA	TGTGCCATCAGTAACCATGGAGAGGGCAGGCAGACCCAGTACTTC	CAISNHGEGRQTQYF
TRBJ2-2	TRBV15	few	TRBD2	TGTGCCACCAGCAGAGTTAGCGGGAGGACCGGGGAGCTGTTTTTT	CATSRVSGRTGELFF
TRBJ1-2	TRBV2	many	TRBD1	TGTGCCAGCGAAGAGGAACAGGGGGCTAACTATGGCTACACCTTC	CASEEEQGANYGYTF
TRBJ2-1	TRBV19	once	TRBD1	TGTGCCAGTAGTATTTACGGGACAGAGTTTAATGAGCAGTTCTTC	CASSIYGTEFNEQFF
TRBJ1-1	TRBV30	many	NA	TGTGCCTGGAGTTTTTTTGTCGAGGGTGGTGAAGCTTTCTTT	CAWSFFVEGGEAFF
TRBJ1-1	TRBV7-9	many	NA	TGTGCCATCAGCCCGGACTATGCGGGCACTGAAGCTTTCTTT	CAISPDYAGTEAFF
TRBJ2-1	TRBV7-2	many	NA	TGTGCCAGCAGCTCCCTGGGCCGGGGAAATGGGGAGTTCTTC	CASSSLGRGNGEFF
TRBJ2-1	TRBV20-1	once	NA	TGCAGTGCTAGAGGCATGGGATGGGATGAGCAGTTCTTC	CSARGMGWDEQFF
TRBJ2-1	TRBV29-1	NA	NA	TGCAGCGTTGAAGATAATCCCGGGGCAGGAATCTACAATGAGCAGTTCTTC	CSVEDNPGAGIYNEQFF
TRBJ2-1	TRBV6-2/TRBV6-3	many	TRBD2	TGTGCCAGCAGCCACCGGGGTAGCGGGAGTGTCTTGGGCAATGAGCAGTTCTTC	CASSHRGSGSVLGNEQFF
TRBJ2-7	TRBV7-2	many	NA	TGTGCCAGCAGCAGGGGGGAGGGCCAGGGTAGGAACTTC	CASSRGEGQGRNF
TRBJ2-1	TRBV3-1	many	TRBD2	TGTGCCAGCAGCCAGTATAGGCGGGAGGCCTCTCCTTACAATGAGCAGTTCTTC	CASSQYRREASPYNEQFF
TRBJ2-7	TRBV28	many	NA	TGTGCCAGCAGTCTGGGCCTAGGGGCCTACGAGCAGTACTTC	CASSLGLGAYEQYF
TRBJ2-7	TRBV20-1	many	NA	TGCAGTGCTCAGACCCCGGGACACCTCATTGGTGAGCAGTACTTC	CSAQTPGHLIGEQYF
TRBJ2-1	TRBV20-1	NA	NA	TGCAGTGCTAGAGGGGGCGGCATCGGACTCCGCTCCTACAATGAGCAGTTCTTC	CSARGGGIGLRSYNEQFF
TRBJ2-2	TRBV7-7	many	NA	TGTGCTAGCAGCACGGACAGAAACACCGGGGAGCTGTTTTTT	CASSTDRNTGELFF
TRBJ1-2	TRBV9	many	TRBD1	TGTGCCAGCAGCGTGAGACAGGGGAACTATGGCTACACCTTC	CASSVRQGNYGYTF
TRBJ2-2	TRBV10-3	few	TRBD1	TGTGCCATTACAGGGGGCACCGGGGAGCTGTTTTTT	CAITGGTGELFF
TRBJ1-1	TRBV6-1	few	TRBD1	TGTGCCAGCAGTCCAGGGGGCTCAGTAACCGGGGCTTTCTTT	CASSPGGSVTGAFF
TRBJ2-1	TRBV11-3	many	NA	TGTGCCAGCAGCTTAGGCGGGATTGAGCAGTTCTTC	CASSLGGIEQFF
TRBJ1-5	TRBV28	many	NA	TGTGCCAGCAGTTTAGAGGATCAGCCCCAGCATTTT	CASSLEDQPQHF
TRBJ2-1	TRBV20-1	many	NA	TGCAGTGCTAGTAGGACAGATCACAATGAGCAGTTCTTC	CSASRTDHNEQFF
TRBJ2-7	TRBV29-1	many	NA	TGCAGCGTCCCGGCGCAGTTTATCTACGAGCAGTACTTC	CSVPAQFIYEQYF
TRBJ2-5	TRBV7-2	many	TRBD2	TGTGCCAGCAGCCTTAGCGGGAGTTTCGAGACCCAGTACTTC	CASSLSGSFETQYF